This T cell receptor beta chain was sequenced for a study of T-cell reconstitution after alpha-beta-depleted transplantation in children. Germline CDR1 is SGHRS and CDR2 is YFSETQ. Trimming took off 5 bases at V and 2 bases at J, with 19 bases between the two ends. CDR3 length equals 16 residues. Unique molecular identifiers were incorporated when the TCRbeta library was constructed. In TCRdb, the PCR reads were re-called with MiXCR into one record per CDR3 protein. The sample has some 500,000 distinct CDR3 sequences; approximately 20% are singletons. Sequences were derived from PBMCs from the stem cell graft donor, sampled from the stem cell graft. The genes are TRBV5-1 and TRBJ2-5; D remains unclear. The receptor comes from a human donor who donated a stem cell graft to a child with acute lymphoblastic leukemia. In nucleotides, the CDR3 is TGCGCCAGCAGGCTCAGAAGAGCCGGCCGGCAAGAGACCCAGTACTTC. Its translation: CASRLRRAGRQETQYF.